This T cell receptor (beta chain) emerged from a study of T-cell memory formation after mild COVID-19. On the study more broadly: TCR clusters largely stayed donor specific. Points from the study as a whole: Some responding clones appeared in pre-infection memory, suggesting cross-reactive memory joined.

J was trimmed by 3 bases and V by 5 bases; bases with no gene match: 3. CDR3 length equals 13 residues. CDR1 and CDR2 from the germline V gene are SQVTM and ANQGSEA. 5'RACE with constant-segment primers yielded barcoded, UMI-tagged TCR alpha and TCR beta cDNA libraries. In TCRdb, the 5' RACE reads were re-called with MiXCR into one record per CDR3 protein. The data hold approximately 400,000 distinct CDR3 sequences, with over 15% observed a single time. This clonotype was recorded at least ten times. Its antigen is unknown. The genes are TRBV29-1 and TRBJ2-5; 10 nucleotides agree with TRBD1. The sequence was collected from a man between 18 and 29 years old who had mild COVID-19 (a few samples of this study predate the infection). Cell type and time point are not known. Sequenced input: PBMCs or a T cell subset sorted from them (not recorded which). The CDR3 spells CSVLGTGEETQYF. The CDR3 region has the DNA TGCAGCGTTCTTGGGACAGGGGAAGAGACCCAGTACTTC. Together with reference TRBV29-1 and TRBJ2-5, the CDR3 gives the full variable domain: SAVISQKPSRDICQRGTSLTIQCQVDSQVTMMFWYRQQPGQSLTLIATANQGSEATYESGFVIDKFPISRPNLTFSTLTVSNMSPEDSSIYLCSVLGTGEETQYFGPGTRLLVL.